This paragraph covers one T cell receptor beta chain sequence. This sample stems from a study of human T cells and chemical hapten exposure. Time point reported: pre-sensitization, week 0. Treatment in this sample: therapeutic diphenylcyclopropenone sensitization with weekly scalp DPC. Trimming left V 2 bases short and J 2 bases short, with 9 bases between. CDR1 and CDR2 from the germline V gene are SGHAT and FQNNGV. The CDR3 extends over 15 amino acids. MiXCR, applied by TCRdb to the RACE reads, yields one record per CDR3 protein. The data show 80,000 to 100,000 distinct CDR3 sequences, approximately 9.9% seen once.

The sequencing used whole blood, collected in connection with sensitization to the hapten diphenylcyclopropenone (DPC). This sequence originates from a woman aged 40-49 years with alopecia areata. Some clones in this sample may be carry-over from other donors' samples. The chain uses TRBV11-2 and TRBJ2-2, with D perhaps assigned TRBD1 or TRBD2 (6 bases each). The CDR3: CASSLPGGNTGELFF. The CDR3 DNA reads TGTGCCAGCAGCTTACCCGGGGGCAACACCGGGGAGCTGTTTTTT.